Each of the 26 T cell receptor beta chains below was sequenced from the same sample in a study of T cell clones after liver transplantation. Data came from immunoSEQ multiplex PCR; TCRdb stores just in-frame clones and leaves some out. The top ten hold roughly 0.44% of the sample, which has about 85,000 clones, about 82% seen once. Here the sequenced sample was CD4+ T cells from blood, taken roughly 3.5 years after liver transplant. These receptors all come from a human patient who received a liver transplant. Some T cells may arise from the graft donor.

This clone has just one count. The chain joins TRBV28 to TRBJ1-1, with TRBD1 identical over 7 bases. CDR1 is MDHEN and CDR2 is SYDVKM in the germline V gene. With V trimmed by 7 bases and J by 0 bases, 17 bases remained unmatched. The CDR3 contains 18 residues. The CDR3 spells CASNGVSWAGGLNTEAFF. CDR3 DNA: TGTGCCAGCAACGGTGTAAGTTGGGCAGGGGGTTTGAACACTGAAGCTTTCTTT.

The chain links TRBV10-1 to TRBJ2-7; 7 positions match TRBD1. Germline trimming cut 2 bases from V and 4 bases from J; bases unmatched to any gene: 17. From germline, CDR1 is WNHNN and CDR2 SYGVQD (reference sequence). The CDR3 contains 18 residues. The DNA of the CDR3 is TGCGCCAGCAGTGAGACCCGACAGGGCTTCTGGAGCTGTTACGAGCAGTACTTC. Translation: CASSETRQGFWSCYEQYF.

This clone was recorded only once. The rearrangement joins TRBV7-8 to TRBJ2-7; the D is unclear. This CDR3 is built from 13 residues. V was pared by 3 bases and J by 6 bases, with 12 bases between. CDR1 and CDR2 from the germline V gene are SGHVS and FQNEAQ. The CDR3 reads CASSFQGFGEQYF. The CDR3 nucleotides read TGTGCCAGCAGCTTCCAAGGGTTCGGCGAGCAGTACTTC.

The chain combines TRBV28 with TRBJ1-5; no firm D call. The CDR3 consists of 16 residues. CDR1 is MDHEN, CDR2 SYDVKM, per germline. V was pared by 6 bases and J by 3 bases, with 18 bases between. CDR3 in amino acids: CASSPAAGGYNQPQHF. The CDR3 DNA reads as TGTGCCAGCAGCCCCGCCGCGGGAGGCTACAATCAGCCCCAGCATTTT.

The rearrangement joins TRBV6-1 to TRBJ2-3, with D maybe TRBD2 (6 bases). The germline gives CDR1 MNHNS, CDR2 SASEGT. The V and J ends lost 5 bases and 0 bases respectively, with 12 bases between them. The CDR3 spans 15 residues. The CDR3 DNA reads TGTGCCAGCAGTAAAAGGAGGGCAAGCACAGATACGCAGTATTTT. Amino acid sequence: CASSKRRASTDTQYF.

The rearrangement uses TRBV15 and TRBJ2-7; 9 bases are shared with TRBD1. The germline CDR1 and CDR2 sequences are LNHNV and YYDKDF (reference sequence). This CDR3 is 16 amino acids long. Unmatched junction bases numbered 4, after V lost 0 bases and J lost 1 base. This chain's CDR3 is CATSRDGGTGSYEQYF. For the CDR3, the DNA is TGTGCCACCAGCAGAGATGGCGGGACAGGGTCCTACGAGCAGTACTTC.

The gene calls are TRBV28 and TRBJ2-2, with 12 bases identical to TRBD2. There are 16 residues in the CDR3. V trimming: 5 bases; J trimming: 1 base; junction bases outside the gene matches: 2. Germline V lookup: CDR1 MDHEN, CDR2 SYDVKM. The chain's CDR3 is CASSPSGRVNTGELFF. The DNA of the CDR3 is TGTGCCAGCAGTCCTAGCGGGAGGGTGAACACCGGGGAGCTGTTTTTT. The entire variable domain, with the rest obtained from reference TRBV28 and TRBJ2-2, is as follows: DVKVTQSSRYLVKRTGEKVFLECVQDMDHENMFWYRQDPGLGLRLIYFSYDVKMKEKGDIPEGYSVSREKKERFSLILESASTNQTSMYLCASSPSGRVNTGELFFGEGSRLTVL.

The V and J genes are TRBV27 and TRBJ2-1; 9 bases map to TRBD2. The CDR3 has 15 residues. Germline values: CDR1 MNHEY, CDR2 SMNVEV (reference sequence). V was clipped by 8 bases and J by 9 bases; unmatched bases: 14. CDR3 protein: CASGPGGSGSSEQFF. The CDR3 DNA sequence: TGTGCCAGCGGTCCCGGTGGTAGCGGGAGTTCTGAGCAGTTCTTC.

The CDR3 sequence is CASTSGEGYYGYTF. CDR3 nucleotides: TGTGCCAGCACCAGTGGTGAAGGTTACTATGGCTACACCTTC. The J gene is TRBJ1-2, the V gene TRBV28; D not resolved. V gave up 7 bases and J gave up 3 bases, with 15 bases separating them. CDR1 MDHEN and CDR2 SYDVKM come from the germline V gene. This CDR3 is 14 amino acids long.

This clone was seen a single time. The V call is TRBV30, the J call TRBJ2-2; 7 nucleotides align to TRBD2. Germline CDR1 and CDR2: GTSNPN and SVGIG (reference sequence). The CDR3 runs to 14 residues. The trim removed 3 bases at V and 5 bases at J, leaving 6 bases unmatched. The CDR3 region is CAWRRESVTGELFF. In nucleotides, the CDR3 is TGTGCCTGGAGGCGGGAGTCAGTTACCGGGGAGCTGTTTTTT.

This clone occurred once. V usage is TRBV5-1 and J usage is TRBJ1-3; possibly TRBD1 for D (5 bases). There are 14 residues in the CDR3. V was clipped by 2 bases and J by 1 base, with 7 bases between them. The V gene's germline CDR1 is SGHRS and CDR2 YFSETQ. The CDR3 loop reads CASSLGASGNTIYF. The CDR3 coding sequence is TGCGCCAGCAGCTTAGGGGCTTCTGGAAACACCATATATTTT.

The V gene is TRBV9, the J gene TRBJ1-3; D uncertain. Trimming shortened V by 0 bases and J by 3 bases, and 10 bases separated the two germline ends. Germline lookup yields CDR1 SGDLS and CDR2 YYNGEE. The CDR3 totals 15 residues. Written as DNA, the CDR3 is TGTGCCAGCAGCGTAGAGTTGGGGTTTGGAAACACCATATATTTT. As protein: CASSVELGFGNTIYF.

The gene calls are TRBV18 and TRBJ2-7, with 10 bases aligning to TRBD2. The CDR3 has 15 amino acids. Per germline, CDR1 KGHSH and CDR2 LQKENI. The V segment lost 3 bases and the J segment 5 bases; nucleotides outside the gene matches: 7. The chain's CDR3 is CASSPPRTSGHEQYF. Written as DNA, the CDR3 is TGTGCCAGCTCACCCCCTCGGACTAGCGGCCACGAGCAGTACTTC.

The genes are TRBV6-1 and TRBJ2-3; the match to TRBD2 covers 9 bases. The germline V gene has CDR1 MNHNS and CDR2 SASEGT. V trimming: 10 bases; J trimming: 4 bases; junction bases outside the gene matches: 12. The CDR3 is made up of 15 amino acids. The CDR3 protein is CATFNRREGPDTQYF. The CDR3 DNA is TGTGCCACCTTTAATAGGCGGGAGGGCCCAGATACGCAGTATTTT.

The rearrangement uses TRBV18 and TRBJ2-1, with TRBD2 matching 7 bases. The trim removed 1 base at V and 2 bases at J, leaving 2 bases unmatched. The germline CDR1 and CDR2 sequences are KGHSH and LQKENI. This CDR3 has 15 residues. CDR3 sequence: CASSPLAGPYNEQFF. CDR3 DNA: TGTGCCAGCTCACCACTAGCGGGTCCCTACAATGAGCAGTTCTTC. The whole variable domain, filled in from reference TRBV18 and TRBJ2-1, reads NAGVMQNPRHLVRRRGQEARLRCSPMKGHSHVYWYRQLPEEGLKFMVYLQKENIIDESGMPKERFSAEFPKEGPSILRIQQVVRGDSAAYFCASSPLAGPYNEQFFGPGTRLTVL.

J is TRBJ1-4 and V is TRBV5-1; the D gene is possibly TRBD1 (5 bases). Per the germline V gene, CDR1 is SGHRS and CDR2 is YFSETQ. V was cut by 2 bases and J by 2 bases, with 10 bases left in between. The CDR3 loop spans 15 amino acids. CDR3 nucleotides: TGCGCCAGCAGCTTCCGTGGGGGGACTAATGAAAAACTGTTTTTT. Translating gives CASSFRGGTNEKLFF.

The chain uses TRBV27 and TRBJ1-2; tentative D call: TRBD1 (6 bases). The CDR3 is made up of 15 amino acids. In germline, CDR1 is MNHEY, CDR2 SMNVEV (reference sequence). V was cut by 1 base and J by 2 bases, with 11 bases left in between. The CDR3 DNA sequence: TGTGCCAGCAGTTTATACGGGGGCGTAAACTATGGCTACACCTTC. Protein product: CASSLYGGVNYGYTF.

This clone was detected once. The V gene is TRBV4-1, the J gene TRBJ2-7; 11 nucleotides agree with TRBD2. This CDR3 comprises 15 residues. In germline, CDR1 is MGHRA, CDR2 YSYEKL. The V and J ends lost 2 bases and 3 bases, in that order; junction bases with no gene match: 3. This CDR3 reads CASSQLAGGHYEQYF. The CDR3 DNA follows: TGCGCCAGCAGCCAACTAGCGGGAGGACACTACGAGCAGTACTTC.

The chain is built from TRBV2 and TRBJ2-2; maybe TRBD1 (5 bases). Germline V gene sequence: CDR1 SNHLY, CDR2 FYNNEI. V was shortened by 5 bases and J by 4 bases, with 11 bases between the two germline ends. The CDR3 runs to 14 residues. CDR3 residues: CASSPYRGTGELFF. CDR3 DNA sequence: TGTGCCAGCAGTCCGTATAGGGGCACCGGGGAGCTGTTTTTT.

The chain uses TRBV18 and TRBJ2-3; TRBD1 agrees at 8 bases. V lost 4 bases, J lost 1 base, and 4 bases stayed unmatched. Germline V lookup: CDR1 KGHSH, CDR2 LQKENI. This CDR3 contains 15 residues. Here the CDR3 DNA reads TGTGCCAGCTCACTCTCGACAGGGGGCACAGATACGCAGTATTTT. It specifies CASSLSTGGTDTQYF. The full variable domain, its missing parts supplied by reference TRBV18 and TRBJ2-3, is NAGVMQNPRHLVRRRGQEARLRCSPMKGHSHVYWYRQLPEEGLKFMVYLQKENIIDESGMPKERFSAEFPKEGPSILRIQQVVRGDSAAYFCASSLSTGGTDTQYFGPGTRLTVL.

The CDR3 sequence is CASKTGWDEAFF. The CDR3 DNA reads as TGTGCCAGTAAGACAGGGTGGGATGAAGCTTTCTTT. The J gene is TRBJ1-1, the V gene TRBV2; 7 positions match TRBD1. The trim removed 9 bases at V and 7 bases at J, leaving 8 bases unmatched. The germline V gene encodes CDR1 SNHLY and CDR2 FYNNEI. The CDR3 runs to 12 residues.

The V and J genes are TRBV2 and TRBJ2-7; tentative D call: TRBD1 (6 bases). V lost 8 bases and J lost 5, with 13 bases in between. Germline CDR1 SNHLY, CDR2 FYNNEI. The CDR3 has 12 amino acids. CDR3 region: CASGRGYHEQYF. CDR3 coding DNA: TGTGCCAGCGGTAGGGGGTACCACGAGCAGTACTTC.

This chain connects TRBV28 to TRBJ1-5, with D unclear. V was shortened by 2 bases and J by 2 bases, with 7 bases between the two germline ends. From germline, CDR1 is MDHEN and CDR2 SYDVKM. The CDR3 length is 14 residues. Here the CDR3 reads CASSLRQGNQPQHF. CDR3 sequence (DNA): TGTGCCAGCAGTTTACGCCAGGGCAATCAGCCCCAGCATTTT. Variable domain in full (rest from reference TRBV28 and TRBJ1-5): DVKVTQSSRYLVKRTGEKVFLECVQDMDHENMFWYRQDPGLGLRLIYFSYDVKMKEKGDIPEGYSVSREKKERFSLILESASTNQTSMYLCASSLRQGNQPQHFGDGTRLSIL.

This clone was seen just once. The rearrangement links TRBV6-5 to TRBJ2-1, with a tentative D call TRBD2 (5 bases). Germline V gene sequence: CDR1 MNHEY, CDR2 SVGAGI. V lost 6 bases and J lost 9, with 15 bases in between. This CDR3 comprises 13 residues. CDR3 sequence (DNA): TGTGCCAGCAGGAGGGCCGCATCGGTTGAGCAGTTCTTC. Encoded protein: CASRRAASVEQFF.

The chain recombines TRBV6-6 with TRBJ2-4; either TRBD1 or TRBD2 may fit D (5 bases each). CDR1 is MNHNY and CDR2 is SVGAGI in the germline V gene (reference sequence). This CDR3 comprises 15 residues. Trimming removed 5 bases at V and 5 bases at J, with 16 bases between. This chain's CDR3 is CASSGFGTAENIQYF. The CDR3, as DNA: TGTGCCAGCAGTGGCTTCGGGACCGCCGAAAACATTCAGTACTTC.

The chain employs TRBV7-2 and TRBJ2-3, with D possibly being TRBD2 (5 bases). The V gene lost 2 bases and the J gene lost 0 bases, with 9 bases spanning the gap. Germline CDR1 reads SGHTA; CDR2 reads FQGNSA. The CDR3 runs to 15 residues. The DNA of the CDR3 is TGTGCCAGCAGCTTAATCGGCGGGAGCACAGATACGCAGTATTTT. Amino acids: CASSLIGGSTDTQYF.